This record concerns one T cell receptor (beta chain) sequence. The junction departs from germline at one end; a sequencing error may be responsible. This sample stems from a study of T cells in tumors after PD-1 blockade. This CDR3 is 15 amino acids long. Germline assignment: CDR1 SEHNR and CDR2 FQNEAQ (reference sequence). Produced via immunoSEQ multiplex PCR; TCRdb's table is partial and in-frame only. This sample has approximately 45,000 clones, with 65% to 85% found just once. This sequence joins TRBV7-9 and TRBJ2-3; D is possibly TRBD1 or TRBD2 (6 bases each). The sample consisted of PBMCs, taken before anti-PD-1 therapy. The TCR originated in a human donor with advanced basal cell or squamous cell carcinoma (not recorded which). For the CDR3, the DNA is TGTGCCAGCAGTTTAGGGGGGAACCCGACAGATACGCAGTATTTT. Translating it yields CASSLGGNPTDTQYF.